Listed here are 4 T cell receptor beta chains from one sample, sequenced in a study of monozygotic twins with cystic fibrosis. The method was immunoSEQ multiplex PCR; TCRdb's version includes in-frame clones alone and lacks a portion of them. This table holds some 9,600 clones, over 80% found once. Sequencing was carried out using blood. These receptor sequences come from a boy aged 2-9 years with cystic fibrosis.

V and J are TRBV7-2 and TRBJ1-5, with D hard to call. Trimming took 1 base from V and 2 from J, leaving 6 bases between them. Per germline, CDR1 SGHTA and CDR2 FQGNSA. The CDR3 length is 14 residues. In DNA, the CDR3 is TGTGCCAGCAGCTTAGTTCCAGGCAATCAGCCCCAGCATTTT. Translation: CASSLVPGNQPQHF.

The rearrangement links TRBV30 to TRBJ1-2, with a weak D call TRBD1 (5 bases). Germline CDR1 is GTSNPN and CDR2 is SVGIG (reference sequence). The CDR3 length is 13 residues. V was trimmed by 7 bases and J by 4 bases, leaving 16 bases between them. The CDR3 DNA sequence: TGTGCCTCAAACTCCGGGGCCTCCTATGGCTACACCTTC. Its translation: CASNSGASYGYTF.

The chain uses TRBV6-5 and TRBJ1-1; D remains ambiguous. From germline, CDR1 is MNHEY and CDR2 SVGAGI. The V end lost 2 bases, the J end lost 13 bases, and 17 bases lay between the germline ends. This CDR3 has 13 amino acids. The CDR3 region has the DNA TGTGCCAGCAGTTACGCGGCAGAAACAAAGGGTTTCTTT. Amino acid sequence: CASSYAAETKGFF.

This sequence joins TRBV5-6 and TRBJ2-3, with TRBD1 matching over 9 bases. Trimming took 4 bases from V and 3 from J; bases not matched to a gene: 6. This CDR3 has 15 amino acids. CDR1 is SGHDT, CDR2 YYEEEE, per germline. The CDR3 loop is CASSRKQGATDTQYF. For the CDR3, the DNA is TGTGCCAGCAGCCGGAAACAGGGGGCGACAGATACGCAGTATTTT.